The rows below give T cell receptor beta chains drawn from one sample of a study of blood T cell repertoires in COVID-19. Sequenced by immunoSEQ multiplex PCR; TCRdb stores in-frame clones only, minus some. The sample shows around 150,000 clones, 75% to 90% of them seen only once. The sample consisted of PBMCs or T cells enriched from blood (not recorded which). The receptors originated from a man between 65 and 79 years old who had been exposed to COVID-19. CDR3s include the opening cysteine and the closing phenylalanine or tryptophan. The order of the fields is J gene, D gene, V gene, clone size, CDR3 DNA, CDR3 protein. A D gene is named only where the DNA matches it firmly. Not all rows give a size; the values are once, few, many and, for expanded clones, a class.

TRBJ1-2 TRBD1 TRBV2 - TGTGCCAGCAACTGGGACAGCGACTATGGCTACACCTTC CASNWDSDYGYTF
TRBJ1-5 - TRBV23-1 - TGCGCCAGCAGTCAATCCGGCGGGGGCAGAAATCAGCCCCAGCATTTT CASSQSGGGRNQPQHF
TRBJ2-1 TRBD2 TRBV27 - TGTGCCAGCAGTTCACTAGCGCACGATCGCAATGAGCAGTTCTTC CASSSLAHDRNEQFF
TRBJ1-1 - TRBV6-5 - TGTGCCAGCAGTTACTACACGTACACTGAAGCTTTCTTT CASSYYTYTEAFF
TRBJ1-6 TRBD1 TRBV19 - TGTGCCAGTAGTATACCCCAGGGGGGCACCTATAATTCACCCCTCCACTTT CASSIPQGGTYNSPLHF
TRBJ2-5 - TRBV18 - TGTGCCAGCTCACCAGTGCGCCAAGAGACCCAGTACTTC CASSPVRQETQYF
TRBJ1-1 - TRBV30 - TGTGCCTGGAGTGCGGTGACAGCCAACACTGAAGCTTTCTTT CAWSAVTANTEAFF
TRBJ2-7 TRBD1 TRBV24-1 - TGTGCCACCAGGGGACAGGGGAGGGAGCAGTACTTC CATRGQGREQYF
TRBJ2-1 - TRBV19 - TGTGCCAGTAGTAGTTCCCAAGGAGGCTACAATGAGCAGTTCTTC CASSSSQGGYNEQFF
TRBJ1-5 TRBD1 TRBV30 few TGTGCCTGGAGTTTAGGGACAGTCGGGACTCAGCCCCAGCATTTT CAWSLGTVGTQPQHF